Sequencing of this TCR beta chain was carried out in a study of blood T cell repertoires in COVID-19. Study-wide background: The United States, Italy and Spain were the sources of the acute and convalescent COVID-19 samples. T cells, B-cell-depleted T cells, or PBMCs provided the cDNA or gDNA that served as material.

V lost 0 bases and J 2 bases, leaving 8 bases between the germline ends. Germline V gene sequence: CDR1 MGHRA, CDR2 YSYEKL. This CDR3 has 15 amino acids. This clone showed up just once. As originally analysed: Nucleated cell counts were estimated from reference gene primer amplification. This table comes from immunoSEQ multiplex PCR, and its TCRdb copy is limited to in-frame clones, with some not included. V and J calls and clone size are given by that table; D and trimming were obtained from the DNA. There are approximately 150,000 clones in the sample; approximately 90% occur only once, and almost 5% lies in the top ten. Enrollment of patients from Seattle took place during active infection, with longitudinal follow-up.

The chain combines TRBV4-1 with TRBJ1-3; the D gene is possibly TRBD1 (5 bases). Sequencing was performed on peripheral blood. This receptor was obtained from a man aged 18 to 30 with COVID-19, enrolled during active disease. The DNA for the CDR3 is TGCGCCAGCAGCCAAGAGGGGCATGCTGGAAACACCATATATTTT. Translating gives CASSQEGHAGNTIYF.